This TCR beta chain is drawn from a study of early stage breast cancer tumors. Turning to the study itself: Samples were sequenced at approximately 9.5-fold average coverage. Study findings and constraints: Enriched TCRB sequences shared across patients were mostly commonly generated sequences. Compared with adjacent normal breast, tumors showed 2.5 to 3-fold denser, more clonal T cells. Bulk DNA sequencing of unsorted cells missed chain pairing and markers.

CDR1 and CDR2 (germline): SGHDT, YYEEEE. Between the trimmed V and J ends, which lost 0 bases and 6 bases, there was a span of 10 bases. The length of the CDR3 is 13 residues. Method: immunoSEQ multiplex PCR; TCRdb's copy keeps in-frame clones and lacks some. The sample includes some 75,000 clones, approximately 79% of them seen just once. In the case of this clone: Its antigen is still unknown.

Input material: blood. The clonotype originates from a person between 55 and 69 years old with breast cancer. The J gene is TRBJ2-7, the V gene TRBV5-6; a possible D gene is TRBD1 (6 bases). The CDR3 sequence is CASSLEGVSEQYF. CDR3 bases: TGTGCCAGCAGCTTGGAGGGGGTTAGCGAGCAGTACTTC.